Presented here are 25 T cell receptor beta chains from one specimen sequenced in a study of blood T cells in healthy people across ages. Primers used in a second PCR of roughly 6 to 11 cycles were a sample-barcoded 5' primer and a J-beta primer mix. In TCRdb, the 5' RACE reads were re-called with MiXCR into one record per CDR3 protein. The sample holds over 950,000 distinct CDR3 sequences; around two fifths are singletons and the top ten take less than 15%. The specimen was blood. The receptors originated from a man younger than 35 in good health.

This clonotype is a singleton in its sample. This rearrangement joins TRBV25-1 to TRBJ2-5; TRBD2 aligns across 7 bases. V lost 6 bases to trimming and J lost 5 bases; unmatched junction nucleotides: 15. This CDR3 is 16 amino acids long. In germline, CDR1 is MGHDK, CDR2 SYGVNS. The CDR3 spells CASSGRSVIREETQYF. For the CDR3, the DNA is TGTGCCAGCAGCGGGAGGTCGGTCATCAGGGAGGAGACCCAGTACTTC.

J is TRBJ1-4 and V is TRBV6-6; the D is unclear. Between the trimmed V and J ends, which lost 2 bases and 8 bases, there was a span of 12 bases. The length of the CDR3 is 14 residues. CDR1 and CDR2 (germline): MNHNY, SVGAGI (reference sequence). The chain's CDR3 is CASSYGSLGEKLFF. The CDR3 nucleotides are TGTGCCAGCAGTTACGGATCCCTGGGGGAAAAACTGTTTTTT.

The V gene is TRBV7-6, the J gene TRBJ2-2; the D is unclear. Trimming removed 1 base at V and 2 bases at J, with 8 bases between. The CDR3 runs to 15 residues. Germline CDR1 SGHVS, CDR2 FNYEAQ. The CDR3 DNA reads as TGTGCCAGCAGCTTAGTGTCAGCCAACACCGGGGAGCTGTTTTTT. As protein: CASSLVSANTGELFF.

The chain couples TRBV7-8 to TRBJ2-7; D is perhaps TRBD2 (5 bases). Trimming stripped 2 bases from V and 7 bases from J, with 12 bases between. Looked up from germline, CDR1 is SGHVS and CDR2 is FQNEAQ. The CDR3 loop spans 13 amino acids. The CDR3 protein is CASSLNEGCEQYF. The CDR3 DNA follows: TGTGCCAGCAGCTTAAATGAGGGATGTGAGCAGTACTTC.

This clonotype was seen a handful of times. This sequence joins TRBV21-1 and TRBJ2-2. TRBV21-1 is recorded as a pseudogene. The CDR3 runs to 14 residues. The CDR3 DNA is TGTGCCAGCAGCAGCGGCTCTGACACCGGGGAGCTGTTTTTT. Amino acid sequence: CASSSGSDTGELFF.

CDR3 sequence: CASGLILHRGDQPQHF. The CDR3 DNA reads as TGTGCTAGTGGTTTGATACTCCACAGGGGAGATCAGCCCCAGCATTTT. The V gene is TRBV12-5, the J gene TRBJ1-5; TRBD1 agrees at 7 bases. This CDR3 spans 16 amino acids. The germline V gene encodes CDR1 LGHNT and CDR2 FRNRAP. The junction had 9 bases not matched to a gene; V was cut back by 2 bases and J by 5 bases.

The chain employs TRBV12-3 or TRBV12-4 and TRBJ2-3; D call uncertain. CDR3 length equals 14 residues. Trimming shortened V by 1 base and J by 2 bases, and 7 bases separated the two germline ends. CDR3 region: CASSLGAVTDTQYF. The CDR3 bases are TGTGCCAGCAGTTTAGGGGCTGTCACAGATACGCAGTATTTT.

The chain has TRBV10-3 and TRBJ1-4; perhaps TRBD1 as D (6 bases). The V and J ends lost 6 bases and 5 bases respectively, with 10 bases between them. This CDR3 is built from 13 residues. Germline V CDR1 and CDR2: ENHRY, SYGVKD. CDR3 amino acids: CAISFGQNEKLFF. CDR3 sequence (DNA): TGTGCCATCAGCTTCGGACAGAATGAAAAACTGTTTTTT.

This clonotype showed up just a few times. V is TRBV25-1 and J is TRBJ1-2; D gene uncertain. The V gene's germline CDR1 is MGHDK and CDR2 SYGVNS. CDR3 size: 12 residues. Trimming took 9 bases from V and 8 from J, leaving 16 bases between them. The CDR3 DNA reads as TGTGCCAGTAGCCCGCACGGGTTAGGCTACACCTTC. Protein: CASSPHGLGYTF.

This clonotype was seen only a few times. The V and J genes are TRBV5-8 and TRBJ2-7; D is unresolved. CDR1 is SGHTS, CDR2 YDEGEE, per germline. This CDR3 has 10 residues. Trimming took 4 bases from V and 6 from J, leaving 5 bases between them. CDR3 nucleotides: TGTGCCAGCAGCCCGGGCGAGCAGTACTTC. It translates to CASSPGEQYF.

Many counts were recorded for this clonotype. This rearrangement joins TRBV10-3 to TRBJ1-6, with D perhaps matching TRBD1 (5 bases). Germline V gene data show CDR1 as ENHRY and CDR2 as SYGVKD. V lost 0 bases and J lost 8, with 5 bases in between. CDR3 size: 13 residues. CDR3 amino acids: CAISESRDSPLHF. DNA of the CDR3: TGTGCCATCAGTGAGTCCAGGGATTCACCCCTCCACTTT.

This clonotype appeared a few times. The chain employs TRBV4-1 and TRBJ2-4; D call uncertain. This CDR3 region has 16 residues. V was pared by 0 bases and J by 0 bases, with 9 bases between. Germline V gene lookup returns CDR1 MGHRA and CDR2 YSYEKL. This CDR3 is CASSQEWFLAKNIQYF. The CDR3 coding sequence is TGCGCCAGCAGCCAAGAATGGTTTCTAGCCAAAAACATTCAGTACTTC.

This clonotype was seen a few times. V is TRBV28 and J is TRBJ1-2; 10 bases are shared with TRBD1. The CDR3 loop spans 14 amino acids. Germline-derived CDR1 and CDR2 are MDHEN and SYDVKM. With V trimmed by 3 bases and J by 8 bases, 6 bases remained unmatched. The CDR3 loop reads CASSFGGQGKGYTF. In DNA, the CDR3 is TGTGCCAGCAGTTTCGGGGGACAGGGGAAGGGCTACACCTTC.

The rearrangement uses TRBV20-1 and TRBJ2-5, with D tentatively TRBD2 (5 bases). Germline lookup yields CDR1 DFQATT and CDR2 SNEGSKA (reference sequence). V was shortened by 2 bases and J by 1 base, with 5 bases between the two germline ends. The CDR3 extends over 12 amino acids. The CDR3 DNA reads as TGCAGTGCTAGACGGGGCCAAGAGACCCAGTACTTC. This codes for CSARRGQETQYF.

The V call is TRBV7-2, the J call TRBJ2-2; D gene unclear. Germline V gene sequence: CDR1 SGHTA, CDR2 FQGNSA. This CDR3 is 14 amino acids long. Trimming stripped 5 bases from V and 5 bases from J, with 12 bases between. The chain's CDR3 is CASSPYWVTGELFF. CDR3 nucleotides: TGTGCCAGCAGCCCCTACTGGGTAACCGGGGAGCTGTTTTTT.

The V call is TRBV6-2 or TRBV6-3, the J call TRBJ2-1, with no clear D. CDR1 is MNHEY and CDR2 is SVGEGT in the germline V gene. This CDR3 has 18 residues. Deletions cut 6 bases from V and 0 bases from J, with 21 bases between. The CDR3 loop reads CASSSLGSAISSYNEQFF. CDR3 nucleotide sequence: TGTGCCAGCAGCTCCTTAGGCTCGGCCATCAGCTCCTACAATGAGCAGTTCTTC.

This clonotype appeared a few times. The chain employs TRBV7-2 and TRBJ2-1; D not certain. From germline, CDR1 is SGHTA and CDR2 FQGNSA. The length of the CDR3 is 13 residues. V shed 3 bases and J shed 3 bases, with 6 bases lying between them. In nucleotides, the CDR3 is TGTGCCAGCAGCTTTGCCGTCTACAATGAGCAGTTCTTC. It yields the protein CASSFAVYNEQFF.

This clonotype was observed a few times. The chain uses TRBV6-5 and TRBJ1-5; TRBD1 aligns across 9 bases. The CDR3 contains 15 residues. Germline CDR1 and CDR2: MNHEY and SVGAGI. Trimming cost V 5 bases and J 4 bases; bases outside gene matches: 6. This CDR3 is CASSRDREGNQPQHF. The CDR3 DNA sequence: TGTGCCAGCAGTCGGGACAGGGAGGGTAATCAGCCCCAGCATTTT.

The J gene is TRBJ2-1, the V gene TRBV2; 8 bases align to TRBD1. The J segment lost 7 bases and the V segment lost 2 bases, leaving 4 bases of the junction unmatched. The CDR3 sequence is 14 residues long. CDR1 and CDR2 (germline): SNHLY, FYNNEI. The CDR3 DNA reads as TGTGCCAGCAGTGAAATCCAGGGGGCTAATGAGCAGTTCTTC. Translating it yields CASSEIQGANEQFF. The whole variable domain, remainder taken from reference TRBV2 and TRBJ2-1, is EPEVTQTPSHQVTQMGQEVILRCVPISNHLYFYWYRQILGQKVEFLVSFYNNEISEKSEIFDDQFSVERPDGSNFTLKIRSTKLEDSAMYFCASSEIQGANEQFFGPGTRLTVL.

The chain couples TRBV14 to TRBJ2-3; TRBD2 agrees at 8 bases. This CDR3 comprises 17 residues. Germline V gives CDR1 SGHDN, CDR2 FVKESK. The J segment lost 2 bases and the V segment lost 3 bases, leaving 10 bases of the junction unmatched. The DNA of the CDR3 is TGTGCCAGCAGCCATACCCGGGAGGGATTACACACAGATACGCAGTATTTT. This translates into CASSHTREGLHTDTQYF.

For this clonotype: One junction end does not reproduce the germline sequence, and a read error may be involved. The chain is built from TRBV7-2 and TRBJ2-2; TRBD1 matches 9 bases. Per the germline V gene, CDR1 is SGHTA and CDR2 is FQGNSA. This CDR3 has 16 residues. The CDR3 DNA reads TGTGCCAGCAGCTTTCTGACAGGGGGTAACACCGGGGAACTGTTTTTT. This sequence encodes CASSFLTGGNTGELFF.

The chain joins TRBV7-9 to TRBJ2-6, with 8 positions matching TRBD1. Losses at the gene ends were 4 bases for V and 0 bases for J; bases not matched to a gene: 14. The CDR3 length is 20 residues. Germline values: CDR1 SEHNR, CDR2 FQNEAQ (reference sequence). For the CDR3, the DNA is TGTGCCAGCAGCTATGTCCCGGGACAGGCCTCAAGCTCTGGGGCCAACGTCCTGACTTTC. Protein sequence: CASSYVPGQASSSGANVLTF. The variable domain in full, completed from reference TRBV7-9 and TRBJ2-6, reads DTGVSQNPRHKITKRGQNVTFRCDPISEHNRLYWYRQTLGQGPEFLTYFQNEAQLEKSRLLSDRFSAERPKGSFSTLEIQRTEQGDSAMYLCASSYVPGQASSSGANVLTFGAGSRLTVL.

This clonotype was detected many times. The V call is TRBV20-1, the J call TRBJ1-2; D gene uncertain. Per the germline V gene, CDR1 is DFQATT and CDR2 is SNEGSKA (reference sequence). The CDR3 consists of 11 residues. The V gene lost 3 bases and the J gene lost 5 bases, with 7 bases spanning the gap. As DNA, the CDR3 is TGCAGTGCTAGCGGGGAGTATGGCTACACCTTC. Residues: CSASGEYGYTF.

V is TRBV7-3 and J is TRBJ1-2; D is ambiguous. The CDR3 sequence is 14 residues long. Trimming left V 2 bases short and J 8 bases short, with 15 bases between. CDR1 is SGHTA, CDR2 FQGTGA, per germline. The CDR3 DNA is TGTGCCAGCAGCTTAGTGGGAGGGTCGAACGGCTACACCTTC. It specifies CASSLVGGSNGYTF.

The chain employs TRBV21-1 and TRBJ2-3; TRBD1, the D gene given by the table, was not confirmed from the DNA. TRBV21-1 is recorded as a pseudogene. The CDR3 runs 17 residues. CDR3 DNA: TGTGCCAGCAGCAAAGGGACAGGGTGGTGGACAACAGATACGCAGTATTTT. It yields the protein CASSKGTGWWTTDTQYF.